This TCR beta chain originates from a study of blood T cell repertoires in COVID-19. Study in general: COVID-19 samples, acute and convalescent, were from the United States, Italy and Spain. The cDNA or gDNA used as material had been derived from T cells, B-cell-depleted T cells, or PBMCs.

Germline CDR1 is MDHEN and CDR2 is SYDVKM. The CDR3 consists of 14 residues. Trimming shortened V by 8 bases and J by 1 base, and 11 bases separated the two germline ends. In the source study's methods: Amplified reference gene primers provided the basis for estimating nucleated cell counts. Here immunoSEQ multiplex PCR was the method, and the copy in TCRdb shows in-frame clones only, minus some. D and trimming come from the DNA, and the V and J calls and clone size come from that table. In the table there are fewer than 130,000 clones, 72% of which are singletons. The sample consisted of peripheral blood. The gene calls are TRBV28 and TRBJ1-4, with D possibly matching TRBD1 (5 bases). The receptor comes from a woman between 55 and 75 years old with acute or convalescent COVID-19. DNA for the CDR3: TGTGCCAGCGGACACTACAGAACTAATGAAAAACTGTTTTTT. The encoded protein is CASGHYRTNEKLFF.